The next 24 T cell receptor beta chains were all read from a single sample in a study of blood T cells in healthy people across ages (dated by TCRdb to between 2015 and 2016). The method behind the library was 5' RACE. The sequencing machine was an Illumina HiSeq 2500. The second PCR ran for about 7 to 11 cycles and used a J-beta primer mix along with a sample-barcoded 5' primer. TCRdb trimmed the raw reads at Q25, called clones with MiXCR and kept productive beta chains. Here each entry gathers all rows of one CDR3 protein and keeps the most common genes and DNA. Within this sample are under 2,000,000 distinct CDR3 sequences, with about 50% of them counted one time only. More than 2% of the sample is in the top ten clones. The sequenced sample was blood. Receptor source: a woman aged 40 to 55 in good health.

This chain connects TRBV20-1 to TRBJ2-1; no clear D gene. Germline CDR1 DFQATT, CDR2 SNEGSKA (reference sequence). Trimming removed 0 bases from V and 13 bases from J, with 13 bases in between. The CDR3 consists of 12 residues. In DNA, the CDR3 is TGCAGTGCTAGAGATAATGGAGAGACCCAGTTCTTC. Protein: CSARDNGETQFF.

This clonotype was observed once. The junction departs from the called germline gene at one end, perhaps through a read error. The J gene is TRBJ2-1, the V gene TRBV9; weak D call: TRBD1 (5 bases). The germline gives CDR1 SGDLS, CDR2 YYNGEE. The CDR3 consists of 11 residues. The CDR3 bases are TGTGCCAGCAGACAGGACAATGAGCGGTTCTTC. As protein: CASRQDNERFF.

The CDR3 bases are TGTGCCAGCAGCTTAGATTCGGACGAGCAGTACTTC. This sequence encodes CASSLDSDEQYF. This sequence joins TRBV11-3 and TRBJ2-7; D is unresolved. V was clipped by 0 bases and J by 5 bases, with 5 bases between them. Germline assignment: CDR1 SGHNT and CDR2 YENEEA. CDR3 length equals 12 residues.

This clonotype has only a few counts. The genes are TRBV20-1 and TRBJ1-2, with D perhaps matching TRBD1 (6 bases). CDR3 length: 14 residues. In germline, CDR1 is DFQATT, CDR2 SNEGSKA (reference sequence). Trimming took off 1 base at V and 4 bases at J, with 13 bases between the two ends. The CDR3 region has the DNA TGCAGTGCTAGAGCAGGGGATTTAAGCTATGGCTACACCTTC. Protein sequence: CSARAGDLSYGYTF.

V and J are TRBV6-4 and TRBJ2-3; D might be TRBD2 (5 bases). Deletions cut 6 bases from V and 1 base from J, with 14 bases between. The CDR3 is 15 residues long. CDR1 and CDR2 from the germline V gene are MRHNA and SNTAGT. As DNA, the CDR3 is TGTGCCAGCAGAAGTAGCGCCGGCCGCACAGATACGCAGTATTTT. Its translation: CASRSSAGRTDTQYF.

The chain recombines TRBV7-2 with TRBJ2-3; D not resolved. V lost 2 bases and J 0 bases, leaving 12 bases between the germline ends. The CDR3 is 16 residues long. Germline CDR1 and CDR2: SGHTA and FQGNSA. Written as DNA, the CDR3 is TGTGCCAGCAGCTTAAGTTCTACGATAAGCACAGATACGCAGTATTTT. Translated, it gives CASSLSSTISTDTQYF. Filled out from reference TRBV7-2 and TRBJ2-3, the complete variable domain reads GAGVSQSPSNKVTEKGKDVELRCDPISGHTALYWYRQSLGQGLEFLIYFQGNSAPDKSGLPSDRFSAERTGGSVSTLTIQRTQQEDSAVYLCASSLSSTISTDTQYFGPGTRLTVL.

This clonotype has only one observation. The rearrangement uses TRBV11-2 and TRBJ2-3; 8 nucleotides agree with TRBD2. Germline V CDR1 and CDR2: SGHAT, FQNNGV. Trimming removed 1 base from V and 4 bases from J; junction bases left unmatched: 7. The CDR3 loop spans 16 amino acids. The CDR3 is CASSLGPGGDSDTQYF. The CDR3 nucleotides are TGTGCCAGCAGCTTAGGCCCCGGGGGGGACTCAGATACGCAGTATTTT.

The CDR3 region is CASSRDSHQSSYEQYF. In DNA form, the CDR3 reads TGTGCCAGCAGCAGGGACAGTCACCAATCCTCCTACGAGCAGTACTTC. The genes are TRBV28 and TRBJ2-4; 7 nucleotides match TRBD1. TRBJ2-7 matches the DNA end more closely, so the J call is doubtful. The length of the CDR3 is 16 residues. CDR1 and CDR2 (germline): MDHEN, SYDVKM.

The J gene is TRBJ2-7, the V gene TRBV29-1, with 8 nucleotides matching TRBD1. Germline CDR1 is SQVTM and CDR2 is ANQGSEA. Trimming cost V 6 bases and J 7 bases; bases outside gene matches: 5. CDR3 length: 11 residues. CDR3 in DNA: TGCAGCGTGGGGGACAGGCCAGAGCAGTACTTC. Translated, it gives CSVGDRPEQYF.

This clonotype appeared once. The V call is TRBV19, the J call TRBJ2-7, with 8 bases aligning to TRBD2. Matching the DNA end better, TRBJ2-4 makes the J call doubtful. Germline assignment: CDR1 LNHDA and CDR2 SQIVND (reference sequence). This CDR3 is built from 16 residues. The CDR3 reads CATDRGLGRGKNIQYF. Written as DNA, the CDR3 is TGTGCCACGGATAGGGGACTAGGCCGGGGGAAAAACATTCAGTACTTC.

This clonotype was detected a few times. This chain's CDR3 is CASSLEGTLNEQFF. CDR3 in DNA: TGCGCCAGCAGCTTGGAAGGGACCCTCAATGAGCAGTTCTTC. The chain combines TRBV5-1 with TRBJ2-1; D might be TRBD1 or TRBD2, each matching 5 bases. The germline V gene has CDR1 SGHRS and CDR2 YFSETQ. The ends were cut back, 0 bases at V and 6 bases at J, with 10 bases in the middle. This CDR3 region has 14 residues.

The gene calls are TRBV7-2 and TRBJ1-5; D unclear. V was pared by 5 bases and J by 3 bases, with 11 bases between. Germline lookup yields CDR1 SGHTA and CDR2 FQGNSA. This CDR3 is built from 14 residues. CDR3 coding DNA: TGTGCCAGCAGCCGACCGGAATCCAATCAGCCCCAGCATTTT. It encodes CASSRPESNQPQHF.

The chain combines TRBV6-2 or TRBV6-3 with TRBJ1-2, with TRBD1 identical over 9 bases. CDR1 and CDR2 from the germline V gene are MNHEY and SVGEGT. J was trimmed by 6 bases and V by 10 bases; bases with no gene match: 12. The CDR3 extends over 14 amino acids. The CDR3 nucleotides read TGTGCCACATTCGTCCCGGGACAGGGAGATGGCTACACCTTC. Translating gives CATFVPGQGDGYTF.

The chain uses TRBV28 and TRBJ1-2; TRBD1 matches at 7 bases. The CDR3 covers 15 residues. CDR1 is MDHEN, CDR2 SYDVKM, per germline. Trimming removed 11 bases from V and 4 bases from J; junction bases left unmatched: 16. CDR3 residues: CAGSADRPSLYGYTF. The CDR3 DNA follows: TGTGCCGGATCTGCGGACAGGCCGTCCCTCTATGGCTACACCTTC.

This sequence joins TRBV5-1 and TRBJ2-3; TRBD1 is a possible D gene (7 bases). Germline V CDR1 and CDR2: SGHRS, YFSETQ. The V end was cut by 4 bases, the J end by 5 bases, with 17 bases between. The CDR3 extends over 15 amino acids. In DNA, the CDR3 is TGCGCCAGCAGCCCGGCGGGTCAGGGGGGAGATACGCAGTATTTT. It translates to CASSPAGQGGDTQYF.

This clonotype has only a few counts. This chain links TRBV3-1 with TRBJ2-1, with D unresolved. This CDR3 is 16 amino acids long. In germline, CDR1 is LGHDT, CDR2 YNNKEL (reference sequence). V gave up 4 bases and J gave up 1 base, with 14 bases separating them. CDR3 sequence: CASSLELQFSYNEQFF. The CDR3 DNA is TGTGCCAGCAGCCTAGAATTACAGTTTTCCTACAATGAGCAGTTCTTC.

The chain recombines TRBV7-2 with TRBJ2-5; 11 nucleotides agree with TRBD1. The end of the DNA fits TRBJ2-7 better, so the J call may be wrong. The germline CDR1 and CDR2 sequences are SGHTA and FQGNSA. CDR3 length equals 16 residues. CDR3 DNA sequence: TGTGCCAGCAGCAAGACCGGGACAGGGGGTGATCACGAGCAGTACTTC. It specifies CASSKTGTGGDHEQYF.

The chain combines TRBV20-1 with TRBJ2-1, with D possibly TRBD1 on 6 matching bases. The CDR3 is made up of 14 amino acids. Germline CDR1 reads DFQATT; CDR2 reads SNEGSKA (reference sequence). The V and J ends lost 6 bases and 2 bases respectively, with 14 bases between them. CDR3 DNA sequence: TGCAGTGCGGACACAGGGTTGCCCTACAATGAGCAGTTCTTC. This encodes CSADTGLPYNEQFF.

This clonotype was observed many times. DNA for the CDR3: TGTGCCAGCAGCTTATCAGGGGGCTCAGAGACCCAGTACTTC. Protein product: CASSLSGGSETQYF. V gene TRBV7-9 combines with J gene TRBJ2-5; 8 nucleotides line up with TRBD1. Germline trimming cut 2 bases from V and 4 bases from J; bases unmatched to any gene: 3. CDR1 is SEHNR, CDR2 FQNEAQ, per germline (reference sequence). The CDR3 sequence is 14 residues long.

This clonotype was seen just once. The rearrangement joins TRBV15 to TRBJ2-1; the match to TRBD1 covers 8 bases. Trimming took 5 bases from V and 5 from J; bases not matched to a gene: 5. The germline V gene encodes CDR1 LNHNV and CDR2 YYDKDF (reference sequence). The CDR3 extends over 14 amino acids. The CDR3 loop is CATSLRTGNNEQFF. The CDR3 region has the DNA TGTGCCACCAGCCTAAGGACAGGGAACAATGAGCAGTTCTTC.

The chain uses TRBV15 and TRBJ2-1; D is unclear. V was pared by 3 bases and J by 4 bases, with 13 bases between. The V gene's germline CDR1 is LNHNV and CDR2 YYDKDF (reference sequence). The CDR3 runs 15 residues. For the CDR3, the DNA is TGTGCCACCAGCAGTACAAGGCAAGGGTACAATGAGCAGTTCTTC. Encoded protein: CATSSTRQGYNEQFF.

The chain recombines TRBV27 with TRBJ2-4; unclear D gene. TRBJ2-7 matches the DNA end more closely, so the J call is doubtful. There are 12 residues in the CDR3. CDR1 MNHEY and CDR2 SMNVEV come from the germline V gene (reference sequence). The CDR3 coding sequence is TGTGCCAGCAGGTCAGGAATGGGCGAGCAGTACTTC. Residues: CASRSGMGEQYF.

The chain recombines TRBV5-1 with TRBJ1-4; 9 bases map to TRBD1. The CDR3 has 16 residues. The germline V gene encodes CDR1 SGHRS and CDR2 YFSETQ. With V trimmed by 0 bases and J by 8 bases, 8 bases remained unmatched. In nucleotides, the CDR3 is TGCGCCAGCAGCTTGGAGTCGGGGACAGGGCGAGAAAAACTGTTTTTT. This codes for CASSLESGTGREKLFF.

This clonotype came up a few times. This sequence joins TRBV5-1 and TRBJ2-3; maybe TRBD2 (6 bases). The CDR3 is 16 amino acids. Trimming took 0 bases from V and 2 from J, leaving 13 bases between them. Germline values: CDR1 SGHRS, CDR2 YFSETQ. The CDR3 DNA sequence: TGCGCCAGCAGCTTGGCCCCGGGACTTTACACAGATACGCAGTATTTT. Encoded protein: CASSLAPGLYTDTQYF.